This TCR beta chain stems from a study of patients and donors after allogeneic stem cell transplantation (dated by TCRdb to the early 2020s). Looking up the germline V gene yields CDR1 ENHRY and CDR2 SYGVKD. V is cut back by 10 bases and J by 8 bases, with 13 bases in the junction unmatched. Including the terminal cysteine and phenylalanine, the CDR3 comprises 13 residues. The sequence is cut down to CDR3 DNA, 39 bases in frame from base 1. With respect to this clonotype: Its antigen is unknown. Base qualities are missing; no much larger clone stands one base away.

Library method: RT-PCR. The sequencer was a NextSeq 550. Starting from the raw public reads, TCRdb applied fastp trimming at Q25, assembled clones with MiXCR and retained in-frame beta chains. Each CDR3 protein appears once, grouped with its most common genes and DNA. Here the sample has about 160,000 distinct CDR3 sequences; about 24% occur a single time. In total, the top ten clones hold around 26% of the sample. In this chain, TRBV10-3 is recombined with TRBJ1-2; 7 central nucleotides agree with TRBD1. The clonotype was recovered from a human donor who was either an allogeneic HSCT recipient or a stem cell or donor lymphocyte infusion donor (not recorded which). It is not recorded whose cells these are; they may come from a transplant donor. Sequencing was done on a sample of blood, either unsorted or a sorted T cell fraction (not recorded which). The CDR3: CATSGTASSGYTF. The sequenced DNA: TGTGCCACCTCCGGGACAGCCTCTTCCGGCTACACCTTC.